This TCR beta chain stems from a study of graft-versus-host responses after intestinal transplantation. The overall study: Uniformly, recipients were administered anti-thymocyte globulin induction with subsequent tacrolimus and steroids for three to four years. Study-wide points: The marrow of recipients harbored GvH clones, and ileum or blood showed some of them first. Researchers found peak circulating GvH clone levels linked to early post-transplant HvG declines.

The assay was immunoSEQ multiplex PCR, and TCRdb's table has in-frame clones only and misses some. The sample lists 70,000 to 95,000 clones; about 93% were seen once. Note on this clone: Its antigen is still unknown.

The CDR3 is 14 residues long. Unmatched junction bases numbered 8, after V lost 7 bases and J lost 5 bases. The V call is TRBV23-1, the J call TRBJ2-5; 9 bases match TRBD1. TRBV23-1 is labeled an ORF, and its function is uncertain. This receptor was identified in a human donor who was the organ donor for an intestinal transplant. The sample here was unstimulated CD8+ T cells sorted from spleen or lymph node cells, taken before transplant. As DNA, the CDR3 is TGCGCCAGCAATCTACAGGGGGCGGAGGAGACCCAGTACTTC. Amino acid sequence: CASNLQGAEETQYF.